Each of the 25 T cell receptor beta chains below was sequenced from the same sample in a study of blood T cell repertoires in COVID-19. The table came from immunoSEQ multiplex PCR; TCRdb's copy has only in-frame clones and leaves some out. The sample lists more than 200,000 clones; roughly 90% were seen once. The sample was peripheral blood. The receptors stem from a woman aged 60-70 years with acute or convalescent COVID-19.

The genes are TRBV11-2 and TRBJ1-2; 8 positions match TRBD1. CDR1 is SGHAT and CDR2 is FQNNGV in the germline V gene. This CDR3 spans 14 amino acids. V shed 2 bases, J shed 4 bases, and the junction held 3 bases outside the gene matches. CDR3 amino acids: CASSLTGGGYGYTF. The CDR3 region has the DNA TGTGCCAGCAGCTTAACAGGGGGAGGCTATGGCTACACCTTC.

The CDR3 loop is CASSPPPGANYGYTF. The CDR3 coding sequence is TGTGCCAGCTCACCACCTCCTGGGGCCAACTATGGCTACACCTTC. The chain recombines TRBV18 with TRBJ1-2; a possible D gene is TRBD1 (5 bases). The V end was cut by 0 bases, the J end by 2 bases, with 10 bases between. There are 15 residues in the CDR3. CDR1 KGHSH and CDR2 LQKENI come from the germline V gene.

Here the CDR3 DNA reads TGTGCCAGCAGCGGCGATACAGGGTACAATCAGCCCCAGCATTTT. Translated, it gives CASSGDTGYNQPQHF. The chain couples TRBV7-2 to TRBJ1-5; D might be TRBD1 (6 bases). Trimming removed 5 bases from V and 3 bases from J, with 14 bases in between. The CDR3 consists of 15 residues. Germline CDR1 is SGHTA and CDR2 is FQGNSA.

V usage is TRBV6-5 and J usage is TRBJ2-6; D not resolved. Trimming took 6 bases from V and 1 from J, leaving 10 bases between them. The CDR3 extends over 15 amino acids. The germline gives CDR1 MNHEY, CDR2 SVGAGI. The CDR3 DNA reads as TGTGCCAGCAGATATACGGGTTCTGGGGCCAACGTCCTGACTTTC. Its protein is CASRYTGSGANVLTF.

The chain employs TRBV20-1 and TRBJ1-1; D is unclear. In germline, CDR1 is DFQATT, CDR2 SNEGSKA (reference sequence). CDR3 length equals 8 residues. Trimming took 6 bases from V and 11 from J, leaving 7 bases between them. This chain's CDR3 is CSAPQAFF. In nucleotides, the CDR3 is TGCAGTGCCCCTCAGGCTTTCTTT.

V gene TRBV3-1 (or the pseudogene TRBV3-2) combines with J gene TRBJ2-1, with TRBD2 matching 12 bases. Trimming removed 3 bases from V and 9 bases from J; junction bases left unmatched: 9. This CDR3 spans 16 amino acids. Germline V CDR1 and CDR2: LGHDT, YNNKEL (reference sequence). The CDR3 DNA reads as TGTGCCAGCAGCCAGCGTCTAGCGGGGGGGTCGGGTGAGCAGTTCTTC. Translating gives CASSQRLAGGSGEQFF.

The V gene is TRBV18, the J gene TRBJ2-2, with TRBD2 as a possible D gene (6 bases). The CDR3 sequence is 16 residues long. V was shortened by 2 bases and J by 5 bases, with 15 bases between the two germline ends. Germline-derived CDR1 and CDR2 are KGHSH and LQKENI. Here the CDR3 reads CASSPIGPSGTGELFF. The CDR3 bases are TGTGCCAGCTCACCAATCGGACCCAGCGGGACCGGGGAGCTGTTTTTT.

The genes are TRBV3-1 (or the pseudogene TRBV3-2) and TRBJ1-5; a weak D match, TRBD1 (5 bases). The CDR3 length is 15 residues. V was clipped by 0 bases and J by 7 bases, with 13 bases between them. Germline V gene lookup returns CDR1 LGHDT and CDR2 YNNKEL (reference sequence). The CDR3 loop reads CASSQEWGVRQPQHF. The DNA of the CDR3 is TGTGCCAGCAGCCAAGAATGGGGGGTCAGGCAGCCCCAGCATTTT.

The rearrangement links TRBV21-1 to TRBJ1-2. TRBV21-1 is assigned pseudogene status. This CDR3 is 15 amino acids long. This CDR3 reads CASRATGKGRYGYTF. As DNA, the CDR3 is TGTGCCAGCAGGGCCACGGGGAAGGGTAGGTATGGCTACACCTTC.

About this clone itself: Other DNA sequences in the same sample also yield this CDR3. V gene TRBV19 combines with J gene TRBJ2-7, with D uncertain. V gave up 1 base and J gave up 0 bases, with 10 bases separating them. This CDR3 has 15 amino acids. Germline CDR1 is LNHDA and CDR2 is SQIVND (reference sequence). CDR3 protein: CASSIGQLPSYEQYF. CDR3 nucleotide sequence: TGTGCCAGTAGTATAGGGCAGTTACCCTCCTACGAGCAGTACTTC.

The chain has TRBV11-2 and TRBJ1-2, with D possibly TRBD1 on 6 matching bases. Trimming took off 1 base at V and 8 bases at J, with 14 bases between the two ends. The CDR3 covers 14 residues. Germline V gene data show CDR1 as SGHAT and CDR2 as FQNNGV. The CDR3 loop reads CASSLGRGAMGYTF. The CDR3, as DNA: TGTGCCAGCAGCTTAGGACGGGGGGCGATGGGCTACACCTTC.

The CDR3 protein is CASSLDAGGAEGYTF. DNA for the CDR3: TGTGCCAGCAGCTTAGATGCAGGGGGCGCCGAAGGCTACACCTTC. The rearrangement links TRBV7-2 to TRBJ1-2; 8 nucleotides align to TRBD1. The CDR3 is 15 amino acids. The V and J ends lost 1 base and 8 bases, in that order; junction bases with no gene match: 9. Germline V gene sequence: CDR1 SGHTA, CDR2 FQGNSA.

The chain couples TRBV13 to TRBJ2-1, with D possibly matching TRBD1 (6 bases). CDR1 and CDR2 from the germline V gene are PRHDT and FYEKMQ (reference sequence). The germline V and J ends were trimmed by 0 bases and 8 bases, with 14 bases remaining between them. The CDR3 is 15 residues long. The CDR3: CASSLGGQYSHEQFF. The CDR3 nucleotides read TGTGCCAGCAGCTTAGGAGGACAGTACAGCCATGAGCAGTTCTTC.

The chain recombines TRBV12-3 or TRBV12-4 with TRBJ2-3; no firm D call. V was clipped by 3 bases and J by 0 bases, with 4 bases between them. This CDR3 contains 13 residues. CDR3 sequence reads: CASSFRSTDTQYF. CDR3 sequence (DNA): TGTGCCAGCAGTTTCAGAAGCACAGATACGCAGTATTTT.

V gene TRBV7-2 combines with J gene TRBJ2-4, with D tentatively TRBD2 (7 bases). Germline loops: CDR1 SGHTA, CDR2 FQGNSA. Trimming stripped 2 bases from V and 0 bases from J, with 17 bases between. This CDR3 comprises 18 residues. CDR3 protein: CASSLMSGGPIAKNIQYF. In DNA, the CDR3 is TGTGCCAGCAGCTTAATGTCGGGGGGCCCTATAGCCAAAAACATTCAGTACTTC.

The rearrangement joins TRBV7-9 to TRBJ1-1; no clear D gene. This CDR3 spans 14 amino acids. Trimming stripped 5 bases from V and 7 bases from J, with 17 bases between. CDR1 and CDR2 from the germline V gene are SEHNR and FQNEAQ (reference sequence). The CDR3 DNA reads TGTGCCAGCAGCCAAAAACTGGACGCGGGTGAAGCTTTCTTT. This codes for CASSQKLDAGEAFF.

This clone has a single count. This sequence joins TRBV5-6 and TRBJ1-6, with 8 bases matching TRBD1. This CDR3 region has 15 residues. V lost 2 bases to trimming and J lost 14 bases; unmatched junction nucleotides: 12. CDR1 SGHDT and CDR2 YYEEEE come from the germline V gene. The CDR3 spells CASSFRTGRKGSLHF. In DNA, the CDR3 is TGTGCCAGCAGCTTTCGGACAGGGCGAAAAGGGTCCCTCCACTTT.

The V call is TRBV28, the J call TRBJ2-1, with 11 positions matching TRBD2. The CDR3 is made up of 15 amino acids. J lost 3 bases, V lost 8 bases, and 6 bases had no gene match. Germline CDR1 and CDR2: MDHEN and SYDVKM. The DNA for the CDR3 is TGTGCCAGCTCGCCTAGCGGGAGGTACTACAATGAGCAGTTCTTC. Translated: CASSPSGRYYNEQFF. Supplemented by reference TRBV28 and TRBJ2-1, the full variable domain reads DVKVTQSSRYLVKRTGEKVFLECVQDMDHENMFWYRQDPGLGLRLIYFSYDVKMKEKGDIPEGYSVSREKKERFSLILESASTNQTSMYLCASSPSGRYYNEQFFGPGTRLTVL.

The genes are TRBV30 and TRBJ2-2, with 8 bases identical to TRBD2. Germline trimming cut 3 bases from V and 2 bases from J; bases unmatched to any gene: 5. This CDR3 has 15 residues. Germline V gene lookup returns CDR1 GTSNPN and CDR2 SVGIG (reference sequence). The CDR3 is CAWSTGGANTGELFF. The DNA for the CDR3 is TGTGCCTGGAGCACGGGGGGGGCCAACACCGGGGAGCTGTTTTTT.

V gene TRBV11-1 combines with J gene TRBJ2-2; 11 bases agree with TRBD2. Germline values: CDR1 SGHAT, CDR2 FQDESV (reference sequence). The CDR3 length is 16 residues. Trimming took 1 base from V and 8 from J; bases not matched to a gene: 6. DNA of the CDR3: TGTGCCAGCAGCTTAGGTCCGACTAGCGGGGTTGGGGAGCTGTTTTTT. As protein: CASSLGPTSGVGELFF.

The chain has TRBV11-2 and TRBJ2-5, with a weak D call TRBD1 (6 bases). Germline-derived CDR1 and CDR2 are SGHAT and FQNNGV. The CDR3 sequence is 15 residues long. Trimming pared 5 bases from V and 1 base from J, leaving 14 bases between. CDR3 in amino acids: CASSVVTGTQETQYF. CDR3 bases: TGTGCCAGCAGCGTTGTGACAGGCACCCAAGAGACCCAGTACTTC.

J is TRBJ2-7 and V is TRBV5-1; the D is unclear. The CDR3 contains 15 residues. Germline CDR1 is SGHRS and CDR2 is YFSETQ. Trimming took off 3 bases at V and 2 bases at J, with 15 bases between the two ends. This CDR3 is CASSSSRGTTYEQYF. The CDR3 nucleotides are TGCGCCAGCAGCTCCTCTCGCGGTACAACCTACGAGCAGTACTTC. The full variable domain, rest sourced from reference TRBV5-1 and TRBJ2-7, is KAGVTQTPRYLIKTRGQQVTLSCSPISGHRSVSWYQQTPGQGLQFLFEYFSETQRNKGNFPGRFSGRQFSNSRSEMNVSTLELGDSALYLCASSSSRGTTYEQYFGPGTRLTVT.

The genes are TRBV21-1 and TRBJ1-5. TRBV21-1 is marked as a pseudogene. The CDR3 is 15 residues long. Here the CDR3 DNA reads TGTGCCAGCAGCAAAGCTGCGGACTTCAATCAGCCCCAGCATTTT. It is translated as CASSKAADFNQPQHF.

The J gene is TRBJ2-7, the V gene TRBV3-1 (or the pseudogene TRBV3-2); tentative D call: TRBD2 (5 bases). This CDR3 is 15 amino acids long. V lost 0 bases to trimming and J lost 0 bases, with 9 bases between them. Germline V gene data show CDR1 as LGHDT and CDR2 as YNNKEL (reference sequence). CDR3 nucleotide sequence: TGTGCCAGCAGCCAAGATACCCGGGACTCCTACGAGCAGTACTTC. Translating it yields CASSQDTRDSYEQYF.

This sequence joins TRBV6-5 and TRBJ2-5; tentatively, D is TRBD2 (6 bases). Trimming shortened V by 5 bases and J by 4 bases, and 11 bases separated the two germline ends. The CDR3 is made up of 13 amino acids. CDR1 and CDR2 from the germline V gene are MNHEY and SVGAGI. The CDR3 bases are TGTGCCAGCAGTAAGACTAGGGGAGAGACCCAGTACTTC. Residues: CASSKTRGETQYF.